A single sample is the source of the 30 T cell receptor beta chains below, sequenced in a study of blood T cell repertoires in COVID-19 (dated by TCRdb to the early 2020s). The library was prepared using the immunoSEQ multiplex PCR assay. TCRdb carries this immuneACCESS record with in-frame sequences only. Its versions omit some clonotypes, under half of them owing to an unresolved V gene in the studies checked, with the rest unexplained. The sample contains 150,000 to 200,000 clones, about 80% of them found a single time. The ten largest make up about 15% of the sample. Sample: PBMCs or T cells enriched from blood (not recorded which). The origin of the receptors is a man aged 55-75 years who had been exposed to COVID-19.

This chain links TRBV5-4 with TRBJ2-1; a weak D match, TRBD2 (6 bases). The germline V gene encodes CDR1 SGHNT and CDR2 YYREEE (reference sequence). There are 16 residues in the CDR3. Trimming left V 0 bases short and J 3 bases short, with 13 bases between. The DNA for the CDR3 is TGTGCCAGCAGCTTGGGGGCGGGAATCCTCTACAATGAGCAGTTCTTC. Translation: CASSLGAGILYNEQFF.

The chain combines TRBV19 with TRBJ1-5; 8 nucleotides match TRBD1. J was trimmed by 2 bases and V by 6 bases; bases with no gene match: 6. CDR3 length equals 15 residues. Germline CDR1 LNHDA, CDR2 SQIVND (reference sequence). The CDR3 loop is CASRRTGTRNQPQHF. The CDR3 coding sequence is TGTGCCAGTAGAAGGACAGGGACTCGCAATCAGCCCCAGCATTTT.

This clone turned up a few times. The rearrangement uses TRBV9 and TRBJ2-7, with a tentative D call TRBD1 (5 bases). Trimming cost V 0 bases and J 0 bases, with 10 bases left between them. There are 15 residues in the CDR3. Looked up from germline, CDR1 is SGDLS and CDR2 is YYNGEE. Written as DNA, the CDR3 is TGTGCCAGCAGCGTAGAAAGCCAGGGCTCCTACGAGCAGTACTTC. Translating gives CASSVESQGSYEQYF. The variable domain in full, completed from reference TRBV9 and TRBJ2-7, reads DSGVTQTPKHLITATGQRVTLRCSPRSGDLSVYWYQQSLDQGLQFLIQYYNGEERAKGNILERFSAQQFPDLHSELNLSSLELGDSALYFCASSVESQGSYEQYFGPGTRLTVT.

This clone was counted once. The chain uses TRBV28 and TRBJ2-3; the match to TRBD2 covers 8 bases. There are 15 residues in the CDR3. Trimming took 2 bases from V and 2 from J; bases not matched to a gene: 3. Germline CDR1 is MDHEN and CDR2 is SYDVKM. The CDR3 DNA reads TGTGCCAGCAGTTTAGGCGGGAGGAACACAGATACGCAGTATTTT. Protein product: CASSLGGRNTDTQYF.

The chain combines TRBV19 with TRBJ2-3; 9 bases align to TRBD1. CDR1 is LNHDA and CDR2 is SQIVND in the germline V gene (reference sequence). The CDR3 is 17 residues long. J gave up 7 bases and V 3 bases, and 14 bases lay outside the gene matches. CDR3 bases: TGTGCCAGTAGTATCATCACCGGGACAGGGCGTTGGAATACGCAGTATTTT. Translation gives CASSIITGTGRWNTQYF. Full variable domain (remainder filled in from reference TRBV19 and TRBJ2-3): DGGITQSPKYLFRKEGQNVTLSCEQNLNHDAMYWYRQDPGQGLRLIYYSQIVNDFQKGDIAEGYSVSREKKESFPLTVTSAQKNPTAFYLCASSIITGTGRWNTQYFGPGTRLTVL.

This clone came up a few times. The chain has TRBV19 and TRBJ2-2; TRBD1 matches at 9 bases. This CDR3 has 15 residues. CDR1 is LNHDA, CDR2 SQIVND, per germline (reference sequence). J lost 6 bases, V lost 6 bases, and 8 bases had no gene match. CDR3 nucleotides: TGTGCCAGTAGATCTCCGGGACAGGGTTCCGGGGAGCTGTTTTTT. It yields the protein CASRSPGQGSGELFF.

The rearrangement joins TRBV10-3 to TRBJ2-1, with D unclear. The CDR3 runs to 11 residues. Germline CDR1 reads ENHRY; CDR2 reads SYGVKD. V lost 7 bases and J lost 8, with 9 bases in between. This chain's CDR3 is CAIKTADEQFF. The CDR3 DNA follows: TGTGCCATCAAGACTGCCGATGAGCAGTTCTTC.

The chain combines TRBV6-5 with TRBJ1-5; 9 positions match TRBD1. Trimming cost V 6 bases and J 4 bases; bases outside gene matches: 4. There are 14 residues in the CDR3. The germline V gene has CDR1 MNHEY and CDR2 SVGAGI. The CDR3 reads CASSRGQGNQPQHF. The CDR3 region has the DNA TGTGCCAGCAGCAGGGGACAGGGTAATCAGCCCCAGCATTTT.

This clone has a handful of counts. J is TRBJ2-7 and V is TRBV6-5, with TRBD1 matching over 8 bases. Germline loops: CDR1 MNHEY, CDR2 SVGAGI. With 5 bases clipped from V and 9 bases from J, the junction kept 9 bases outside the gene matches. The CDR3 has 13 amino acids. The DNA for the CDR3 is TGTGCCAGCAGTCCCTACCAGGGGGCGGTGCAGTACTTC. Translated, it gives CASSPYQGAVQYF.

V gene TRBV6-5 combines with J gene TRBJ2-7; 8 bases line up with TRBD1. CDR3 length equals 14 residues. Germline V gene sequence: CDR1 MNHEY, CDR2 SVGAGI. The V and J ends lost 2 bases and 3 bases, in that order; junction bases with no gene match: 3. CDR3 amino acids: CASSYRTGSYEQYF. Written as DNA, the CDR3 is TGTGCCAGCAGTTACAGGACAGGGAGCTACGAGCAGTACTTC.

DNA of the CDR3: TGTGCCAGCAGTTACTCGAGGCAGGGTGTATACACTGAAGCTTTCTTT. This codes for CASSYSRQGVYTEAFF. This chain connects TRBV6-2 or TRBV6-3 to TRBJ1-1; weak D call: TRBD1 (5 bases). The germline V and J ends were trimmed by 0 bases and 3 bases, with 14 bases remaining between them. CDR3 length equals 16 residues. Germline loops: CDR1 MNHEY, CDR2 SVGEGT.

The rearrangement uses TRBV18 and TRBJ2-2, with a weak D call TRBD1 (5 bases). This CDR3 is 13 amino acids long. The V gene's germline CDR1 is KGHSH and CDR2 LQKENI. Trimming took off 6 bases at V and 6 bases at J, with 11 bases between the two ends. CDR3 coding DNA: TGTGCCAGCTCTCCCAAAGGGGCCGGGGAGCTGTTTTTT. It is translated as CASSPKGAGELFF.

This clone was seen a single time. CDR3 nucleotide sequence: TGTGCCAGTAGTTTTAACAGGGACACTGAAGCTTTCTTT. It translates to CASSFNRDTEAFF. The chain links TRBV19 to TRBJ1-1; D is possibly TRBD1 (6 bases). Looked up from germline, CDR1 is LNHDA and CDR2 is SQIVND (reference sequence). Trimming cost V 5 bases and J 3 bases, with 10 bases left between them. This CDR3 has 13 amino acids.

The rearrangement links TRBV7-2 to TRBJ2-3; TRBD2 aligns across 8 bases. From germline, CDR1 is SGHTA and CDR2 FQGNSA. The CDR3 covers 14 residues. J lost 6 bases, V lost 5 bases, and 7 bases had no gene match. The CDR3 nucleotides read TGTGCCAGCAGCCCGGGACTAGGTTCGGATACGCAGTATTTT. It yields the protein CASSPGLGSDTQYF.

The DNA of the CDR3 is TGTGCCAGCAGTTACTCCCTTCCTTCTGGCTACACCTTC. Encoded protein: CASSYSLPSGYTF. The chain is built from TRBV6-2 or TRBV6-3 and TRBJ1-2; no clear D gene. The CDR3 spans 13 residues. The germline CDR1 and CDR2 sequences are MNHEY and SVGEGT. The ends were cut back, 0 bases at V and 7 bases at J, with 9 bases in the middle.

The CDR3 here is CASSRRTGGDTGELFF. The CDR3 coding sequence is TGTGCCAGCAGCCGACGGACAGGGGGCGACACCGGGGAGCTGTTTTTT. The chain uses TRBV3-1 (or the pseudogene TRBV3-2) and TRBJ2-2; 11 bases are shared with TRBD1. Looked up from germline, CDR1 is LGHDT and CDR2 is YNNKEL (reference sequence). The V segment lost 4 bases and the J segment 3 bases; nucleotides outside the gene matches: 4. This CDR3 spans 16 amino acids.

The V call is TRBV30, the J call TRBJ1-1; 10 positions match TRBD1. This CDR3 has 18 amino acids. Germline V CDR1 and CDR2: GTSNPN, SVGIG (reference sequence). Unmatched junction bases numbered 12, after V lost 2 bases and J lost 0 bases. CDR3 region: CAWSQTGGRWRMNTEAFF. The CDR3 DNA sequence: TGTGCCTGGAGTCAGACAGGGGGCCGGTGGAGGATGAACACTGAAGCTTTCTTT.

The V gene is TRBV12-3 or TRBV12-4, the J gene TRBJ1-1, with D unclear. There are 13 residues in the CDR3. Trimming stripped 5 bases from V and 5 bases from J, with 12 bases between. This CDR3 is CASSLEQDTEAFF. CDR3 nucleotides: TGTGCCAGCAGTCTAGAACAAGATACTGAAGCTTTCTTT.

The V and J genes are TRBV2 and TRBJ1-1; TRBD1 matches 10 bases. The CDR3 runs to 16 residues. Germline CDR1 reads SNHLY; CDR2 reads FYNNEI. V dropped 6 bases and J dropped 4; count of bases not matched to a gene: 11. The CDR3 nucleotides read TGTGCCAGCAGGGGGACAGGGGTTCTTGTCGGCACTGAAGCTTTCTTT. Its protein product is CASRGTGVLVGTEAFF. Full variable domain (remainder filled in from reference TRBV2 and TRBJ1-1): EPEVTQTPSHQVTQMGQEVILRCVPISNHLYFYWYRQILGQKVEFLVSFYNNEISEKSEIFDDQFSVERPDGSNFTLKIRSTKLEDSAMYFCASRGTGVLVGTEAFFGQGTRLTVV.

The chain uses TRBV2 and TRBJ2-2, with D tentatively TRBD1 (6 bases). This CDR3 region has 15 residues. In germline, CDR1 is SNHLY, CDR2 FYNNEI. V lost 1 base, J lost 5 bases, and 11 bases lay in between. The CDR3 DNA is TGTGCCAGCAGTGAAGTCGGCAGGGGTACCGGGGAGCTGTTTTTT. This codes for CASSEVGRGTGELFF.

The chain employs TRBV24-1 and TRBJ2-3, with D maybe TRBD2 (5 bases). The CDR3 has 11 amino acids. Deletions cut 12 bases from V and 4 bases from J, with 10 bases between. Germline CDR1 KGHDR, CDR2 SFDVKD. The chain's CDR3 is CASGRADTQYF. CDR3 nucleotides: TGTGCCTCGGGAAGGGCAGATACGCAGTATTTT.

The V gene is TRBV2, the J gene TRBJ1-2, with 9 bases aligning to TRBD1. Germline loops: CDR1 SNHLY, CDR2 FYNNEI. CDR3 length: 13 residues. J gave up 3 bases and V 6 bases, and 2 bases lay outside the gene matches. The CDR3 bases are TGTGCCAGCAGGGGACAGGGCTACTATGGCTACACCTTC. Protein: CASRGQGYYGYTF.

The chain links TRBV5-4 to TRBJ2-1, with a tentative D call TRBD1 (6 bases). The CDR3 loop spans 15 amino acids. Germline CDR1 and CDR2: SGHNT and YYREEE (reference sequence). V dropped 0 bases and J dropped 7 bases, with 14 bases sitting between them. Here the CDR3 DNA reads TGTGCCAGCAGCTTGGCCTCAGGGGCAATGAATGAGCAGTTCTTC. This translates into CASSLASGAMNEQFF.

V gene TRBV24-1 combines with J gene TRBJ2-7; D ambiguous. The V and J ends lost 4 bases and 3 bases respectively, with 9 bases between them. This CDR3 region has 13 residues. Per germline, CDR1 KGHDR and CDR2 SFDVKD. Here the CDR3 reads CATSEPGRYEQYF. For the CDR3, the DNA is TGTGCCACCAGTGAACCAGGTCGCTACGAGCAGTACTTC.

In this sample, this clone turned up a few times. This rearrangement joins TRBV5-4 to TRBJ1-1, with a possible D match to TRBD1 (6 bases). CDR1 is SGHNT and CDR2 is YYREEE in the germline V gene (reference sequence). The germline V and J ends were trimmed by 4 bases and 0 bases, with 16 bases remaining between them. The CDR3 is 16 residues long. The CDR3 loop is CASSPARGLVNTEAFF. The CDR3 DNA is TGTGCCAGCAGCCCCGCCAGGGGCTTGGTGAACACTGAAGCTTTCTTT.

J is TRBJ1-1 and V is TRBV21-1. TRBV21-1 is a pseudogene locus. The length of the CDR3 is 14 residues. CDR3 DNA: TGTGCCAGCAGCGACGCAGGAGGGAACACTGAAGCTTTCTTT. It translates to CASSDAGGNTEAFF.

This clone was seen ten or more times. The CDR3 coding sequence is TGTGCCATCACCCTCCCAGGTGTCACTGAAGCTTTCTTT. This encodes CAITLPGVTEAFF. The chain combines TRBV10-3 with TRBJ1-1; no definite D call. Between the trimmed V and J ends, which lost 7 bases and 4 bases, there was a span of 13 bases. This CDR3 contains 13 residues. Germline V gene data show CDR1 as ENHRY and CDR2 as SYGVKD.

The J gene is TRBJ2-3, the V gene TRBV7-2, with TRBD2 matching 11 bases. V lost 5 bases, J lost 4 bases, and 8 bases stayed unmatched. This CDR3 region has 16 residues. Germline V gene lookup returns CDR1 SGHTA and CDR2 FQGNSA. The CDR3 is CASSIIAGGHPDTQYF. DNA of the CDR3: TGTGCCAGCAGCATAATAGCGGGAGGGCACCCAGATACGCAGTATTTT.

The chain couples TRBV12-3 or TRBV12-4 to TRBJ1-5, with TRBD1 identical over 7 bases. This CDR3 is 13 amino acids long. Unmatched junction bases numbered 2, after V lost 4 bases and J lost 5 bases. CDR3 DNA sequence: TGTGCCAGCAGTTCTGACAGGGATCAGCCCCAGCATTTT. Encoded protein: CASSSDRDQPQHF.

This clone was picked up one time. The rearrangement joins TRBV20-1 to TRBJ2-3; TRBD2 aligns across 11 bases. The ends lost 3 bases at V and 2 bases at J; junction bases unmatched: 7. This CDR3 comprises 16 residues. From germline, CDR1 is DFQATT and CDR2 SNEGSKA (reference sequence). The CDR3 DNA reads TGCAGTGCTAGTGTACTAGCGGGAGAGAACACAGATACGCAGTATTTT. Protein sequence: CSASVLAGENTDTQYF.